This passage covers 24 T cell receptor beta chains from one sample sequenced in a study of blood T cells in healthy people across ages. A J-beta primer mix and a sample-barcoded 5' primer were used in a second PCR of roughly 6 to 12 cycles. TCRdb independently ran MiXCR on the 5' RACE reads; one entry per CDR3 protein. The sample has around 700,000 distinct CDR3 sequences, 20% to 25% seen once; the top ten hold under 10%. A further study also used this sample, focusing on T cells of mothers and their children.

The sample was blood. The receptors originated from a boy aged 5-17 years in good health.

V is TRBV12-3 or TRBV12-4 and J is TRBJ1-2; 8 bases align to TRBD1. After removal of 1 base from V and 8 bases from J, the junction contained 9 bases not matched to a gene. The CDR3 length is 15 residues. The CDR3 spells CASSLETGQVAGYTF. CDR3 coding DNA: TGTGCCAGCAGTTTAGAAACGGGACAGGTAGCCGGCTACACCTTC.

This clonotype was picked up a small number of times. This sequence joins TRBV5-1 and TRBJ2-7, with 14 bases aligning to TRBD2. The CDR3 totals 14 residues. Germline V CDR1 and CDR2: SGHRS, YFSETQ. The CDR3 here is CASNANPGLAGGEV. The CDR3 DNA sequence: TGCGCCAGCAACGCCAATCCAGGACTAGCGGGAGGAGAGGTC.

This clonotype has a single count. J is TRBJ2-5 and V is TRBV9; D unresolved. Germline CDR1 and CDR2: SGDLS and YYNGEE. The CDR3 spans 14 residues. V shed 4 bases and J shed 3 bases, with 13 bases lying between them. CDR3 sequence (DNA): TGTGCCAGCAGCTTTCGAGCCTTGAAAGAGACCCAGTACTTC. This codes for CASSFRALKETQYF.

Only a few counts were recorded for this clonotype. The rearrangement uses TRBV6-1 and TRBJ2-1; no clear D. CDR3 length equals 15 residues. CDR1 is MNHNS, CDR2 SASEGT, per germline. V shed 4 bases and J shed 0 bases, with 10 bases lying between them. Here the CDR3 DNA reads TGTGCCAGCAGTGTAATGGCCAGCTCCTACAATGAGCAGTTCTTC. It specifies CASSVMASSYNEQFF.

V is TRBV6-5 and J is TRBJ2-1; 13 bases match TRBD2. The CDR3 spans 18 residues. J gave up 2 bases and V 2 bases, and 6 bases lay outside the gene matches. CDR1 and CDR2 from the germline V gene are MNHEY and SVGAGI. CDR3: CASSYPSGTSGTYNEQFF. CDR3 nucleotide sequence: TGTGCCAGCAGTTACCCCTCCGGGACTAGCGGGACCTACAATGAGCAGTTCTTC.

This clonotype was observed a few times. The V call is TRBV29-1, the J call TRBJ2-7, with 7 positions matching TRBD1. The CDR3 sequence is 13 residues long. With 5 bases clipped from V and 1 base from J, the junction kept 5 bases outside the gene matches. CDR1 SQVTM and CDR2 ANQGSEA come from the germline V gene. CDR3 region: CSVTTGSSYEQYF. The CDR3 DNA is TGCAGCGTTACGACAGGGTCTTCCTACGAGCAGTACTTC.

This clonotype was seen a few times. This rearrangement joins TRBV6-5 to TRBJ2-2; possible D gene TRBD1, 5 bases. This CDR3 is 14 amino acids long. V shed 8 bases and J shed 5 bases, with 15 bases lying between them. CDR1 and CDR2 (germline): MNHEY, SVGAGI. CDR3 nucleotides: TGTGCCAGCTTCACCCACAGGTTAACCGGGGAGCTGTTTTTT. This translates into CASFTHRLTGELFF.

For the CDR3, the DNA is TGTGCCAGCATGCGACAGCCTATCGACAATGAGCAGTTCTTC. As protein: CASMRQPIDNEQFF. The J gene is TRBJ2-5, the V gene TRBV2; TRBD1 is a possible D gene (5 bases). The J call may be wrong; the DNA end is better matched by TRBJ2-1. Germline V CDR1 and CDR2: SNHLY, FYNNEI. CDR3 size: 14 residues.

The J gene is TRBJ1-3, the V gene TRBV11-2; D possibly corresponds to TRBD1 (6 bases). This CDR3 contains 17 residues. Germline V gene sequence: CDR1 SGHAT, CDR2 FQNNGV. V gave up 5 bases and J gave up 0 bases, with 17 bases separating them. The CDR3 DNA follows: TGTGCCAGCAGCGAAGAGGGGGGGCCAGCCTCTGGAAACACCATATATTTT. This sequence encodes CASSEEGGPASGNTIYF. The full variable domain, completed using reference TRBV11-2 and TRBJ1-3, is EAGVAQSPRYKIIEKRQSVAFWCNPISGHATLYWYQQILGQGPKLLIQFQNNGVVDDSQLPKDRFSAERLKGVDSTLKIQPAKLEDSAVYLCASSEEGGPASGNTIYFGEGSWLTVV.

The rearrangement links TRBV20-1 to TRBJ2-7; 7 nucleotides line up with TRBD2. Germline CDR1 and CDR2: DFQATT and SNEGSKA (reference sequence). The CDR3 spans 14 residues. The ends lost 6 bases at V and 6 bases at J; junction bases unmatched: 14. CDR3: CSADPGRLAGEQYF. The DNA of the CDR3 is TGCAGTGCGGATCCGGGGAGACTAGCCGGCGAGCAGTACTTC.

This clonotype was recorded a few times. The chain is built from TRBV20-1 and TRBJ2-1; no clear D gene. Germline V gene data show CDR1 as DFQATT and CDR2 as SNEGSKA (reference sequence). V shed 0 bases and J shed 0 bases, with 12 bases lying between them. This CDR3 spans 16 amino acids. The CDR3 sequence: CSARDSLASSYNEQFF. The CDR3 DNA reads as TGCAGTGCTAGAGATAGCCTCGCGAGCTCCTACAATGAGCAGTTCTTC.

V gene TRBV27 combines with J gene TRBJ2-5; 12 bases are shared with TRBD2. The CDR3 is 15 residues long. After removal of 5 bases from V and 5 bases from J, the junction contained 6 bases not matched to a gene. Germline values: CDR1 MNHEY, CDR2 SMNVEV (reference sequence). The CDR3 DNA reads TGTGCCAGCAGTCCAGATCTAGCGGGAGGGGAGACCCAGTACTTC. Translating it yields CASSPDLAGGETQYF.

The chain is built from TRBV20-1 and TRBJ2-5, with D possibly matching TRBD2 (7 bases). With 4 bases removed from V and 4 bases from J, the gap between germline ends came to 25 bases. CDR1 DFQATT and CDR2 SNEGSKA come from the germline V gene (reference sequence). The CDR3 spans 17 residues. The CDR3 sequence is CSATIRAVGGPSETQYF. CDR3 nucleotide sequence: TGCAGTGCTACGATCCGAGCGGTGGGGGGGCCGTCAGAGACCCAGTACTTC.

The chain couples TRBV7-6 to TRBJ2-7; tentatively, D is TRBD1 (5 bases). The CDR3 is 15 residues long. The V gene's germline CDR1 is SGHVS and CDR2 FNYEAQ. V was pared by 5 bases and J by 1 base, with 15 bases between. CDR3 sequence reads: CASSNPQQASYEQYF. The CDR3 DNA reads as TGTGCCAGCAGCAACCCCCAACAGGCTTCCTACGAGCAGTACTTC.

This clonotype appeared a few times. This chain connects TRBV7-6 to TRBJ2-1; D not resolved. Per the germline V gene, CDR1 is SGHVS and CDR2 is FNYEAQ. The CDR3 length is 16 residues. The V end lost 5 bases, the J end lost 1 base, and 15 bases lay between the germline ends. In DNA form, the CDR3 reads TGTGCCAGCAGCCAAGTGGGTCTACAGTCCTACAATGAGCAGTTCTTC. It translates to CASSQVGLQSYNEQFF. Combining the CDR3 with reference TRBV7-6 and TRBJ2-1 gives the whole variable domain GAGVSQSPRYKVTKRGQDVALRCDPISGHVSLYWYRQALGQGPEFLTYFNYEAQQDKSGLPNDRFSAERPEGSISTLTIQRTEQRDSAMYRCASSQVGLQSYNEQFFGPGTRLTVL.

There are a few counts of this clonotype. V and J are TRBV7-6 and TRBJ2-7, with D maybe TRBD2 (6 bases). Germline CDR1 SGHVS, CDR2 FNYEAQ. The CDR3 is 15 residues long. With 1 base removed from V and 7 bases from J, the gap between germline ends came to 17 bases. The CDR3 spells CASSLGAGPTREQYF. The CDR3 DNA reads TGTGCCAGCAGCTTAGGGGCGGGACCCACTAGGGAGCAGTACTTC.

The chain couples TRBV20-1 to TRBJ2-5, with 8 bases that match TRBD2. The J call may be mistaken, given a closer DNA end match to TRBJ2-7. There are 16 residues in the CDR3. Germline CDR1 is DFQATT and CDR2 is SNEGSKA (reference sequence). Here the CDR3 DNA reads TGCAGTGCTAGAGATCAGCAGCGGGGGAGCTCCTACGAGCAGTACTTC. Translated, it gives CSARDQQRGSSYEQYF.

This clonotype has only a few counts. CDR3 region: CASSLGLGSYEQYF. As DNA, the CDR3 is TGTGCCAGCAGCTTGGGATTAGGTTCCTACGAGCAGTACTTC. The genes are TRBV5-4 and TRBJ2-7; D unresolved. The CDR3 is 14 residues long. The germline V gene has CDR1 SGHNT and CDR2 YYREEE (reference sequence). V lost 0 bases, J lost 1 base, and 8 bases lay in between.

V gene TRBV28 combines with J gene TRBJ2-7; a weak D match, TRBD2 (6 bases). Between the trimmed V and J ends, which lost 3 bases and 0 bases, there was a span of 15 bases. Germline V gene data show CDR1 as MDHEN and CDR2 as SYDVKM. The CDR3 is 16 amino acids. Here the CDR3 DNA reads TGTGCCAGCAGTTTGATCCCTAGCGACAGCTCCTACGAGCAGTACTTC. This translates into CASSLIPSDSSYEQYF.

This clonotype was counted between two and nine times. The CDR3 DNA is TGTGCCAGCAGTCCACACCTGACCTACGAGCAGTACTTC. This codes for CASSPHLTYEQYF. The V and J genes are TRBV12-3 or TRBV12-4 and TRBJ2-7; no definite D call. V lost 5 bases and J lost 2, with 10 bases in between. CDR3 length equals 13 residues.

CDR3 sequence: CSARNPQIQETQYF. The CDR3 bases are TGCAGTGCTAGAAACCCCCAGATCCAAGAGACCCAGTACTTC. The chain joins TRBV20-1 to TRBJ2-5, with D unclear. There are 14 residues in the CDR3. Germline CDR1 reads DFQATT; CDR2 reads SNEGSKA (reference sequence). Trimming left V 2 bases short and J 1 base short, with 11 bases between.

V is TRBV29-1 and J is TRBJ1-3; D not certain. The ends were cut back, 3 bases at V and 4 bases at J, with 7 bases in the middle. CDR3 size: 12 residues. The germline CDR1 and CDR2 sequences are SQVTM and ANQGSEA. In DNA form, the CDR3 reads TGCAGCGTTGAGAATCCCGGAAACACCATATATTTT. Amino acid sequence: CSVENPGNTIYF.

This clonotype showed up just a few times. The CDR3 sequence is CASSVRRESNEQFF. CDR3 nucleotides: TGTGCCAGCAGCGTGAGGCGGGAGAGCAATGAGCAGTTCTTC. V gene TRBV9 combines with J gene TRBJ2-1; 7 bases fit TRBD2. This CDR3 has 14 residues. V dropped 2 bases and J dropped 6; count of bases not matched to a gene: 5. From germline, CDR1 is SGDLS and CDR2 YYNGEE.

The chain has TRBV4-2 and TRBJ1-6, with no clear D. Germline V gene lookup returns CDR1 LGHNA and CDR2 YNFKEQ. The CDR3 runs to 15 residues. V shed 1 base and J shed 8 bases, with 12 bases lying between them. CDR3 sequence (DNA): TGTGCCAGCAGCCAAGGCCGGGCCACGGATTCACCCCTCCACTTT. Protein: CASSQGRATDSPLHF.